These 21 T cell receptor beta chains were sequenced from one sample in a study of T cells in Graves' hyperthyroidism and ophthalmopathy. Amplified TCR beta CDR3 regions derived from RNA transcripts. The HTBI primer set drove a first-round RT-PCR of the TCR CDR3. TCRdb re-derived calls from the multiplex PCR reads in MiXCR, one entry per CDR3 protein. The sample lists over 350,000 distinct CDR3 sequences, approximately 18% occurring once. Sequences were obtained from blood. The receptors stem from a man in his late teens or twenties with Graves' ophthalmopathy.

Only a few counts were recorded for this clonotype. The chain combines TRBV20-1 with TRBJ1-5; D is uncertain. Germline V gene lookup returns CDR1 DFQATT and CDR2 SNEGSKA (reference sequence). The CDR3 is made up of 15 amino acids. The ends were cut back, 1 base at V and 3 bases at J, with 13 bases in the middle. The chain's CDR3 is CSARGTTEINQPQHF. Written as DNA, the CDR3 is TGCAGTGCTAGAGGGACCACAGAGATCAATCAGCCCCAGCATTTT.

In this sample, this clonotype turned up many times. This chain connects TRBV24-1 to TRBJ2-5; 11 bases map to TRBD2. The junction had 8 bases not matched to a gene; V was cut back by 5 bases and J by 4 bases. CDR3 length: 16 residues. The germline V gene has CDR1 KGHDR and CDR2 SFDVKD. CDR3 DNA sequence: TGTGCCACCAGTGCTTCGCTAGCGGGGGGCAGAGAGACCCAGTACTTC. Translated, it gives CATSASLAGGRETQYF.

The CDR3 DNA follows: TGTGCCAGCAGTTACGGGCGGGAGCAGTTCTTC. Translating it yields CASSYGREQFF. The rearrangement joins TRBV6-2 or TRBV6-3 to TRBJ2-1; the D is unclear. The germline V gene has CDR1 MNHEY and CDR2 SVGEGT. Trimming pared 2 bases from V and 10 bases from J, leaving 6 bases between. The CDR3 is 11 residues long.

Many counts were recorded for this clonotype. CDR3 bases: TGTGCCAGCAGCTTCGGGCAGGGACCCTCCTACGAGCAGTACTTC. It is translated as CASSFGQGPSYEQYF. V is TRBV7-8 and J is TRBJ2-7; D assignment may be TRBD1 or TRBD2 (5 bases each). The length of the CDR3 is 15 residues. Per the germline V gene, CDR1 is SGHVS and CDR2 is FQNEAQ. V dropped 3 bases and J dropped 0 bases, with 12 bases sitting between them.

The V gene is TRBV6-5, the J gene TRBJ2-3; D not resolved. The germline V gene encodes CDR1 MNHEY and CDR2 SVGAGI. The ends were cut back, 0 bases at V and 3 bases at J, with 7 bases in the middle. This CDR3 contains 14 residues. CDR3 nucleotides: TGTGCCAGCAGTTACTCCCCGGTAACAGATACGCAGTATTTT. This codes for CASSYSPVTDTQYF.

The chain couples TRBV10-3 to TRBJ1-6, with D possibly matching TRBD1 (5 bases). The CDR3 spans 14 residues. Germline assignment: CDR1 ENHRY and CDR2 SYGVKD. The CDR3 is CAHESGEGNSPLHF. The CDR3 region has the DNA TGTGCACATGAGTCCGGGGAGGGGAATTCACCCCTCCACTTT.

This clonotype has at least ten counts. The genes are TRBV3-1 and TRBJ1-1; D call uncertain. This CDR3 is built from 16 residues. Per the germline V gene, CDR1 is LGHDT and CDR2 is YNNKEL (reference sequence). V lost 4 bases, J lost 1 base, and 16 bases lay in between. Written as DNA, the CDR3 is TGTGCCAGCAGCCGTGGTTATGGGCTACCGAACACTGAAGCTTTCTTT. This encodes CASSRGYGLPNTEAFF.

J is TRBJ1-1 and V is TRBV5-1; D call uncertain. Germline-derived CDR1 and CDR2 are SGHRS and YFSETQ. The CDR3 consists of 13 residues. The V gene lost 0 bases and the J gene lost 8 bases, with 11 bases spanning the gap. The CDR3 reads CASSLAIGKEAFF. DNA of the CDR3: TGCGCCAGCAGCTTGGCAATCGGGAAAGAAGCTTTCTTT.

The V gene is TRBV20-1, the J gene TRBJ2-2; a weak D match, TRBD1 (6 bases). Germline V gives CDR1 DFQATT, CDR2 SNEGSKA (reference sequence). The length of the CDR3 is 14 residues. Trimming took off 5 bases at V and 5 bases at J, with 15 bases between the two ends. In DNA form, the CDR3 reads TGCAGTGCTTATAAAAGGGGGTATACCGGGGAGCTGTTTTTT. Translation gives CSAYKRGYTGELFF.

The chain employs TRBV4-1 and TRBJ2-7; D is perhaps TRBD1 (5 bases). Germline CDR1 is MGHRA and CDR2 is YSYEKL. The CDR3 runs 13 residues. Trimming took 6 bases from V and 0 from J, leaving 9 bases between them. CDR3 sequence reads: CASSRQNSYEQYF. CDR3 in DNA: TGCGCCAGCAGTCGACAGAACTCCTACGAGCAGTACTTC.

This clonotype was seen a handful of times. The chain is built from TRBV27 and TRBJ1-5; perhaps TRBD1 as D (5 bases). Trimming took 6 bases from V and 8 from J, leaving 14 bases between them. Germline CDR1 MNHEY, CDR2 SMNVEV (reference sequence). This CDR3 has 13 residues. This chain's CDR3 is CASSYGREEPQHF. Here the CDR3 DNA reads TGTGCCAGCAGCTATGGCAGGGAGGAGCCCCAGCATTTT.

This clonotype was counted ten times or more. This chain joins TRBV2 and TRBJ2-4; D is unresolved. CDR1 and CDR2 (germline): SNHLY, FYNNEI. The CDR3 totals 17 residues. Deletions cut 3 bases from V and 2 bases from J, with 17 bases between. This CDR3 is CASSERSQFGSKNIQYF. The CDR3 DNA reads as TGTGCCAGCAGTGAGCGCAGCCAGTTCGGGTCCAAAAACATTCAGTACTTC.

This clonotype has a count of ten or more. V usage is TRBV7-8 and J usage is TRBJ2-1; the match to TRBD2 covers 14 bases. Germline lookup yields CDR1 SGHVS and CDR2 FQNEAQ. The V gene end was trimmed by 5 bases and the J gene end by 4 bases; junction bases not matched to a gene: 7. The CDR3 contains 17 residues. CDR3 region: CASSLRTSGGQYNEQFF. The CDR3 nucleotides are TGTGCCAGCAGCCTCAGGACTAGCGGGGGGCAATACAATGAGCAGTTCTTC.

In its sample, this clonotype was seen many times. The chain employs TRBV11-2 and TRBJ2-7, with 11 bases fitting TRBD1. The CDR3 spans 15 residues. The trim removed 4 bases at V and 5 bases at J, leaving 7 bases unmatched. Germline CDR1 SGHAT, CDR2 FQNNGV. The CDR3 spells CASSSYWTGGHEQYF. CDR3 DNA sequence: TGTGCCAGCAGCTCGTATTGGACAGGGGGCCACGAGCAGTACTTC.

This clonotype was found a few times. J is TRBJ2-2 and V is TRBV11-2; no reliable D call. V was cut by 3 bases and J by 1 base, with 12 bases left in between. CDR3 length: 16 amino acids. The germline gives CDR1 SGHAT, CDR2 FQNNGV. The CDR3, as DNA: TGTGCCAGCAGCTTCGGTCCAGGAATGAACACCGGGGAGCTGTTTTTT. Translated, it gives CASSFGPGMNTGELFF.

This clonotype has only a few counts. The chain couples TRBV6-2 or TRBV6-3 to TRBJ2-5, with 7 bases identical to TRBD1. Per germline, CDR1 MNHEY and CDR2 SVGEGT. There are 15 residues in the CDR3. V lost 1 base to trimming and J lost 2 bases; unmatched junction nucleotides: 4. The CDR3 loop reads CASSYWGQLQETQYF. The CDR3 coding sequence is TGTGCCAGCAGTTACTGGGGACAGTTGCAAGAGACCCAGTACTTC.

This chain uses TRBV12-3 or TRBV12-4 with TRBJ2-7; 9 nucleotides match TRBD1. CDR3 length: 13 amino acids. Trimming cost V 4 bases and J 4 bases; bases outside gene matches: 2. CDR3 sequence (DNA): TGTGCCAGCAGTTACAGGGGGCTTTACGAGCAGTACTTC. Protein: CASSYRGLYEQYF.

Ten or more counts support this clonotype. V and J are TRBV10-1 and TRBJ2-7, with D perhaps TRBD1 or TRBD2 (6 bases each). The CDR3 is made up of 17 amino acids. Germline loops: CDR1 WNHNN, CDR2 SYGVQD (reference sequence). Trimming shortened V by 3 bases and J by 6 bases, and 24 bases separated the two germline ends. As DNA, the CDR3 is TGCGCCAGCAGTGACCCTCCCCCGGAGGGGGGTCTCGGCGAGCAGTACTTC. This sequence encodes CASSDPPPEGGLGEQYF.

This chain connects TRBV11-2 to TRBJ2-7; 8 positions match TRBD1. V gave up 2 bases and J gave up 6 bases; unmatched junction bases: 9. The CDR3 consists of 15 residues. In germline, CDR1 is SGHAT, CDR2 FQNNGV. The CDR3 reads CASSLSDRGGGEQYF. The DNA of the CDR3 is TGTGCCAGCAGCTTAAGCGACAGGGGAGGTGGCGAGCAGTACTTC.

In its sample, this clonotype was seen a few times. This could be a read error, since a much larger clone is one nucleotide away. The rearrangement links TRBV3-1 to TRBJ1-1, with a possible D match to TRBD1 (5 bases). Germline V gives CDR1 LGHDT, CDR2 YNNKEL (reference sequence). The CDR3 has 15 residues. The CDR3 protein is CASSQRQTMNTEALF. CDR3 nucleotide sequence: TGTGCCAGCAGCCAGCGACAGACCATGAACACTGAAGCTCTCTTT. Full variable domain (remainder filled in from reference TRBV3-1 and TRBJ1-1): DTAVSQTPKYLVTQMGNDKSIKCEQNLGHDTMYWYKQDSKKFLKIMFSYNNKELIINETVPNRFSPKSPDKAHLNLHINSLELGDSAVYFCASSQRQTMNTEALFGQGTRLTVV.

In its sample, this clonotype was seen many times. The chain is built from TRBV6-1 and TRBJ1-1; D unclear. The CDR3 runs to 15 residues. The V gene's germline CDR1 is MNHNS and CDR2 SASEGT. Trimming cost V 5 bases and J 0 bases, with 13 bases left between them. The CDR3 nucleotides read TGTGCCAGCAGTTTACCTAACCCAGTGAACACTGAAGCTTTCTTT. This codes for CASSLPNPVNTEAFF.